This T cell receptor beta chain was identified in a study of blood T cell repertoires in COVID-19 (dated by TCRdb to between 2020 and 2021). Study-wide context: The collaborator samples originated in the United States, Italy and Spain and spanned the acute and convalescent phases of COVID-19. The prospective study material was composed of cDNA or gDNA derived from T cells, B-cell-depleted T cells, or PBMCs. Samples came from the ongoing ImmuneRACE study (first 160 participants) plus 1,254 subjects from 6 global collaborators. The repertoires were released in a freely available public database meant as a resource for research on the immune response to SARS-CoV-2. Nearly every sample came with metadata listing a de-identified subject ID, COVID-19 status, age in years and sex. Where available, HLA class I and class II types were taken from metadata supplied by the sample provider and were not determined by assay-based typing. Subjects who had been exposed to COVID-19, were actively infected with it, or had recovered from it provided the deeply sampled blood TCRbeta repertoires that made up the dataset.

As regards this clone: Which antigen it targets is not known. No base-level quality is on record; no much larger clone is a single base apart.

Whole blood was collected in K2EDTA tubes by collaborating institutions according to the institutions' own protocols. For TCRbeta analysis, collaborator samples were shipped as frozen whole blood, as isolated PBMCs, or as DNA extracted from either sample type. TCRbeta CDR3 regions were amplified from genomic DNA by means of the immunoSEQ Assay, a bias-controlled multiplex PCR. The study's own analysis went as follows. The number of nucleated cells in each sample was estimated by amplification of reference gene primers within the assay. To quantify the absolute abundance of each unique TCRbeta CDR3 rearrangement, sequence reads were collapsed and filtered. For each sample, productive Simpson clonality was calculated as the square root of Simpson's diversity index over productive rearrangements. In TCRdb, the immuneACCESS table is reduced to in-frame sequences with V and J assigned. These tables do not hold every clone; where another copy was compared, an unresolved V gene accounts for under half, and the others remain unexplained. The DNA gave D and trimming, while V, J and clone size come from that table. For this sample there are nearly 95,000 clones; over 75% appear just once. In total, the top ten clones hold roughly 4.5% of the sample.

The research as a whole found: The amount of clinical and demographic metadata varied by source and participant and was provided uncurated.

The source is a woman aged 80 or over with acute or convalescent COVID-19. Specimen: peripheral blood.

The CDR3 has the sequence CASSFVSGHENEKLFF. Read as DNA, the sequence is TGTGCCAGCAGCTTTGTCTCTGGACATGAGAATGAAAAACTGTTTTTT. The chain is made from TRBV12-1 and TRBJ1-4; the table names TRBD1, a call not compared with the DNA. TRBV12-1 is given as a pseudogene. Measured from the cysteine to the phenylalanine, the CDR3 is 16 residues long. Left in the record is the CDR3 DNA by itself, 48 bases read in frame from the first base.